This TCR beta chain was captured by sequencing in a study of neurological immune-mediated disorders (dated 2019 in TCRdb). Regarding the research as a whole: Among the roughly 34 multiple sclerosis patients, about 31 had relapsing-remitting MS and 3 had secondary progressive MS. Peripheral blood TCR-beta repertoires from patients with HTLV-I-associated myelopathy (HAM/TSP), patients with multiple sclerosis, and healthy controls were compared in the study using UMI-based sequencing. Longitudinal samples, technical triplicates and paired sorted CD4+ and CD8+ T-cell subsets, alongside PBMC samples, were included among the approximately 110 TCR-beta libraries. The cohort included approximately 68 subjects: 14 with HAM/TSP, some 34 with multiple sclerosis, and roughly 20 healthy controls.

Looking up the germline V gene yields CDR1 SGHAT and CDR2 FQNNGV. V loses 1 base, J loses 3 bases, and the germline ends lie 9 bases apart. From cysteine to phenylalanine, the CDR3 is 14 amino acids long. The CDR3 DNA has 42 bases and is translated from base 1. Broader findings and caveats from the paper: Across subjects, expanded clones never shared an identical CDR3 amino acid sequence, which suggests that the TCR-beta repertoires in every group were private. No clinical or MRI features were associated with the MS cluster, and the authors said that larger cohorts are needed. Phylogenetic analysis grouped repertoires from 18 of 34 MS patients into a cluster of related CDR3 sequences, suggesting a possible repertoire-level signature. TCR clonal expansion was highest in HAM/TSP patients and lowest in MS patients, with MS patients falling below even healthy controls.

Libraries from unsorted PBMCs were made from 2 million PBMCs kept in RNAlater at -80 degrees C until RNA extraction. The multiple sclerosis patients were enrolled in a US clinical protocol that used magnetic resonance imaging to evaluate disease progression. Peripheral blood underwent Ficoll-Hypaque density gradient centrifugation to isolate PBMCs, which were then cryopreserved in liquid nitrogen. This clonotype was seen at least ten times. Its antigen is currently not known. Base qualities are not recorded, but no much larger clone differs from it by a single base. cDNA was synthesized by template-switch 5'RACE using a primer with a 10-nucleotide random unique molecular identifier that tagged each TCR transcript. Every sequencing run covered 15-18 subjects and yielded more than 180 million TCR-beta sequences. Total RNA was extracted with the RNeasy kit. The KAPA Real-time Library Amplification kit was used to amplify TCR-beta VDJ regions with primers for the TCR constant region and the 5'RACE anchor. A first PCR added sample indexes and Illumina adaptors, and a second PCR then raised library yield. After purification with Ampure beads, the TCR product of roughly 650 bp was size-selected on a 2% E-gel SizeSelection system. Library quality was checked on a Bioanalyzer, concentration was measured with Qubit, and libraries were quantified with the Kapa Library Quantification kit before pooling. Libraries were sequenced paired-end 2 x 150 bp on an Illumina HiSeq 2500. To increase sequence diversity, roughly 24-32% phiX was spiked into each library pool. The study's processing was this. The quality-filtered reads were processed with the UMI-based MiGEC pipeline, whose error correction step removed more than 80% of the raw TCR sequences. IMGT germline references were used for aligning VDJ genes, and each clonotype was defined as a unique CDR3 amino acid sequence together with its V-J genes. Clonal expansion, Shannon diversity, and CDR3 relatedness (CalcPairwiseDistances, ClusterSamples) were evaluated with VDJtools, and phylogenetic trees were built with CLCbio workbench. A clone was classed as expanded if it had 8 or more unique UMIs, a cutoff based on coefficient-of-variation modelling across technical triplicates. Using fastp at Q25 and MiXCR, TCRdb reprocessed the public reads and kept productive beta chains. Rows with a matching CDR3 protein are joined into one entry that keeps the most common DNA and genes. The V and J calls, along with clone size, are taken from TCRdb and not from the paper's own processing. This sample comprises around 61,000 distinct CDR3 sequences, approximately 5.3% of them detected only once. About 5.8% of the sample belongs to the ten largest clones.

The sequence joins TRBV11-2 to TRBJ1-1; the D gene remains uncertain. This TCR was sampled from a human donor with multiple sclerosis. The donor label of this sample is uncertain. Sequenced: PBMCs. The encoded CDR3 is CASSLVGLYTEAFF. At the DNA level, the sequence is TGTGCCAGCAGCTTAGTAGGGTTATACACTGAAGCTTTCTTT.